This T cell receptor (beta chain) was captured in a study of blood T cell repertoires in COVID-19. Germline CDR1 and CDR2: LGHDT and YNNKEL (reference sequence). The CDR3 extends over 15 amino acids. Trimming pared 6 bases from V and 5 bases from J, leaving 19 bases between. Clones were sequenced by immunoSEQ multiplex PCR, and TCRdb holds only the in-frame ones, with some missing. The sample lists roughly 150,000 clones, about 85% seen once, with roughly 8% in the top ten. The chain uses TRBV3-1 (or the pseudogene TRBV3-2) and TRBJ1-2; perhaps TRBD1 as D (6 bases). The sequence was collected from a woman in her sixties with COVID-19, enrolled during active disease. The sequencing input was peripheral blood. The CDR3 spells CASSLERGGRYGYTF. The CDR3 DNA is TGTGCCAGCAGTCTAGAGAGGGGGGGCAGGTATGGCTACACCTTC.